Following are 27 T cell receptor beta chains from one sample sequenced in a study of chemoradiotherapy in HPV16-positive cancers. Data came from immunoSEQ multiplex PCR; TCRdb stores just in-frame clones and leaves some out. The sample carries tens of thousands of clones, roughly 84% recorded once. This material consisted of blood, taken from a patient who underwent chemoradiotherapy. The receptors here all came from a human donor with HPV-associated anogenital cancer.

This chain connects TRBV19 to TRBJ1-1, with D perhaps matching TRBD1 (6 bases). The CDR3 length is 13 residues. The germline V gene has CDR1 LNHDA and CDR2 SQIVND (reference sequence). The ends were cut back, 4 bases at V and 5 bases at J, with 11 bases in the middle. The CDR3 is CASSTRGGTEAFF. CDR3 DNA: TGTGCCAGTAGTACCAGGGGAGGGACTGAAGCTTTCTTT.

This chain links TRBV28 with TRBJ2-1; TRBD1 matches at 9 bases. CDR1 is MDHEN, CDR2 SYDVKM, per germline. CDR3 length: 15 residues. Germline trimming cut 2 bases from V and 7 bases from J; bases unmatched to any gene: 6. The CDR3 reads CASSLVGTGSNEQFF. DNA for the CDR3: TGTGCCAGCAGTTTAGTAGGGACAGGGAGTAATGAGCAGTTCTTC.

The chain couples TRBV29-1 to TRBJ2-7; D remains ambiguous. Trimming shortened V by 5 bases and J by 0 bases, and 5 bases separated the two germline ends. The germline gives CDR1 SQVTM, CDR2 ANQGSEA. CDR3 length: 11 residues. CDR3 loop: CSVHLSYEQYF. The DNA for the CDR3 is TGCAGCGTTCACCTCTCCTACGAGCAGTACTTC.

The rearrangement links TRBV6-5 to TRBJ1-2, with a possible D match to TRBD1 (5 bases). V was pared by 2 bases and J by 8 bases, with 9 bases between. Germline-derived CDR1 and CDR2 are MNHEY and SVGAGI. The CDR3 is made up of 12 amino acids. The CDR3 loop is CASSYGGYGYTF. CDR3 DNA: TGTGCCAGCAGTTACGGGGGGTACGGCTACACCTTC.

The CDR3 sequence: CASSYPGRQGRETQYF. The CDR3 region has the DNA TGTGCCAGCAGCTATCCCGGACGACAGGGGAGGGAGACCCAGTACTTC. The chain links TRBV7-2 to TRBJ2-5; TRBD1 matches at 8 bases. This CDR3 spans 16 amino acids. V lost 4 bases, J lost 5 bases, and 12 bases stayed unmatched. In germline, CDR1 is SGHTA, CDR2 FQGNSA.

The chain employs TRBV7-7 and TRBJ1-5, with TRBD1 identical over 7 bases. This CDR3 is built from 17 residues. The junction had 10 bases not matched to a gene; V was cut back by 2 bases and J by 3 bases. CDR1 and CDR2 from the germline V gene are SSHAT and FNYEAQ (reference sequence). The CDR3 here is CASSLRGKTGVNQPQHF. The CDR3 region has the DNA TGTGCCAGCAGCTTACGGGGGAAAACAGGGGTCAATCAGCCCCAGCATTTT. Drawing the rest from reference TRBV7-7 and TRBJ1-5, the complete variable domain is GAGVSQSPRYKVTKRGQDVTLRCDPISSHATLYWYQQALGQGPEFLTYFNYEAQPDKSGLPSDRFSAERPEGSISTLTIQRTEQRDSAMYRCASSLRGKTGVNQPQHFGDGTRLSIL.

V and J are TRBV5-6 and TRBJ1-4; 8 bases map to TRBD1. The CDR3 extends over 16 amino acids. The V and J ends lost 4 bases and 4 bases, in that order; junction bases with no gene match: 9. Per germline, CDR1 SGHDT and CDR2 YYEEEE. The CDR3 coding sequence is TGTGCCAGCAGCCTAAGAACAGGGGGTTTTAATGAAAAACTGTTTTTT. Translation: CASSLRTGGFNEKLFF.

This clone was detected only once. J is TRBJ2-1 and V is TRBV5-4; no clear D gene. The CDR3 length is 16 residues. V was pared by 0 bases and J by 7 bases, with 17 bases between. Germline assignment: CDR1 SGHNT and CDR2 YYREEE (reference sequence). In nucleotides, the CDR3 is TGTGCCAGCAGCTTGGCGCCAGTTGCCCCAAAAAATGAGCAGTTCTTC. It translates to CASSLAPVAPKNEQFF.

CDR3 protein: CASRPSGIFAGELFF. In DNA form, the CDR3 reads TGTGCCAGCAGACCTAGCGGGATCTTCGCCGGGGAGCTGTTTTTT. The chain has TRBV2 and TRBJ2-2; 9 bases are shared with TRBD2. The CDR3 runs 15 residues. The V segment lost 6 bases and the J segment 6 bases; nucleotides outside the gene matches: 8. CDR1 SNHLY and CDR2 FYNNEI come from the germline V gene.

A note on this clone: The junction departs from the called germline gene at one end, perhaps through a read error. The gene calls are TRBV20-1 and TRBJ2-5; D call uncertain. In germline, CDR1 is DFQATT, CDR2 SNEGSKA (reference sequence). The CDR3 runs to 11 residues. As DNA, the CDR3 is TGCGGTGCTAGTCTGGGGGAGACCCAGTACTTC. Translated: CGASLGETQYF.

This clone was picked up a small number of times. The V call is TRBV27, the J call TRBJ1-6; D is ambiguous. Between the trimmed V and J ends, which lost 2 bases and 6 bases, there was a span of 8 bases. There are 14 residues in the CDR3. Germline V gene data show CDR1 as MNHEY and CDR2 as SMNVEV (reference sequence). CDR3 in amino acids: CASSLPGFNSPLHF. In nucleotides, the CDR3 is TGTGCCAGCAGTTTACCAGGCTTTAATTCACCCCTCCACTTT.

V and J are TRBV27 and TRBJ1-2; 7 nucleotides align to TRBD1. V trimming: 6 bases; J trimming: 2 bases; junction bases outside the gene matches: 6. The CDR3 runs to 14 residues. Germline CDR1 reads MNHEY; CDR2 reads SMNVEV (reference sequence). CDR3 loop: CASSSRQGNYGYTF. The CDR3 region has the DNA TGTGCCAGCAGCTCCCGACAGGGAAACTATGGCTACACCTTC.

This rearrangement joins TRBV5-5 to TRBJ1-2, with TRBD1 identical over 7 bases. CDR1 SGHKS and CDR2 YYEKEE come from the germline V gene (reference sequence). V gave up 4 bases and J gave up 6 bases; unmatched junction bases: 12. The CDR3 runs to 15 residues. The CDR3 is CASSALQGLGDGYTF. CDR3 sequence (DNA): TGTGCCAGCAGCGCGTTACAGGGGCTGGGAGATGGCTACACCTTC. Complete variable domain (other parts from reference TRBV5-5 and TRBJ1-2): DAGVTQSPTHLIKTRGQQVTLRCSPISGHKSVSWYQQVLGQGPQFIFQYYEKEERGRGNFPDRFSARQFPNYSSELNVNALLLGDSALYLCASSALQGLGDGYTFGSGTRLTVV.

The rearrangement joins TRBV7-9 to TRBJ2-7; D possibly corresponds to TRBD1 (6 bases). V was pared by 1 base and J by 2 bases, with 12 bases between. Germline assignment: CDR1 SEHNR and CDR2 FQNEAQ (reference sequence). This CDR3 is built from 15 residues. The CDR3 nucleotides are TGTGCCAGCAGCTTAGGGGGACACACTCCCTACGAGCAGTACTTC. Translating it yields CASSLGGHTPYEQYF.

This chain joins TRBV5-4 and TRBJ2-7; D possibly uses TRBD1 or TRBD2 (7 bases each). Germline V CDR1 and CDR2: SGHNT, YYREEE (reference sequence). The CDR3 totals 16 residues. The ends were cut back, 6 bases at V and 0 bases at J, with 19 bases in the middle. CDR3 DNA: TGTGCCAGCACCCCTCGGGGGGACAGCCTCTCCTACGAGCAGTACTTC. Protein: CASTPRGDSLSYEQYF.

This clone showed up just a few times. The genes are TRBV7-9 and TRBJ2-2; tentative D call: TRBD1 (6 bases). This CDR3 has 14 amino acids. V was pared by 0 bases and J by 9 bases, with 11 bases between. Germline assignment: CDR1 SEHNR and CDR2 FQNEAQ (reference sequence). The DNA for the CDR3 is TGTGCCAGCAGCTTAGCGGCAGGGGACAGGGAGCTGTTTTTT. Translated, it gives CASSLAAGDRELFF.

The gene calls are TRBV7-6 and TRBJ2-2; 14 bases fit TRBD2. The CDR3 is 19 residues long. In germline, CDR1 is SGHVS, CDR2 FNYEAQ. The V segment lost 0 bases and the J segment 0 bases; nucleotides outside the gene matches: 3. CDR3 bases: TGTGCCAGCAGCTTAGCGAGGACTAGCGGGAGGACGAACACCGGGGAGCTGTTTTTT. Its translation is CASSLARTSGRTNTGELFF.

The rearrangement links TRBV7-2 to TRBJ1-1, with D unclear. Per germline, CDR1 SGHTA and CDR2 FQGNSA. The V and J ends lost 3 bases and 0 bases respectively, with 14 bases between them. The CDR3 is 16 residues long. CDR3 nucleotide sequence: TGTGCCAGCAGCTTGCAAGGCCGGGCGATGAACACTGAAGCTTTCTTT. It codes for CASSLQGRAMNTEAFF.

The CDR3 DNA reads TGTGCCAGCAGCCAAGATCTGATTACCTCTCCAGCTTTCTTT. Translated: CASSQDLITSPAFF. The chain uses TRBV14 and TRBJ1-1; no clear D gene. The CDR3 runs to 14 residues. V lost 0 bases to trimming and J lost 10 bases, with 15 bases between them. The germline gives CDR1 SGHDN, CDR2 FVKESK.

V usage is TRBV2 and J usage is TRBJ2-2; D gene unclear. V was cut by 3 bases and J by 5 bases, with 7 bases left in between. The germline V gene has CDR1 SNHLY and CDR2 FYNNEI. The CDR3 runs 13 residues. The CDR3 DNA reads TGTGCCAGCAGTGACGTAGGGACCGGGGAGCTGTTTTTT. It translates to CASSDVGTGELFF.

The CDR3 loop is CASGLVAGAGEQFF. The CDR3 DNA sequence: TGTGCTAGTGGTTTGGTGGCGGGGGCAGGTGAGCAGTTCTTC. The chain has TRBV12-5 and TRBJ2-1; a possible D gene is TRBD2 (7 bases). V was pared by 0 bases and J by 9 bases, with 12 bases between. Per germline, CDR1 LGHNT and CDR2 FRNRAP. The CDR3 has 14 residues.

The chain joins TRBV15 to TRBJ2-3, with D unclear. CDR3 length: 14 amino acids. Looked up from germline, CDR1 is LNHNV and CDR2 is YYDKDF (reference sequence). V dropped 5 bases and J dropped 0 bases, with 9 bases sitting between them. CDR3 amino acids: CATSRPDSTDTQYF. The CDR3 DNA sequence: TGTGCCACCAGCCGCCCGGACAGCACAGATACGCAGTATTTT. The full variable domain, completed using reference TRBV15 and TRBJ2-3, is DAMVIQNPRYQVTQFGKPVTLSCSQTLNHNVMYWYQQKSSQAPKLLFHYYDKDFNNEADTPDNFQSRRPNTSFCFLDIRSPGLGDTAMYLCATSRPDSTDTQYFGPGTRLTVL.

The genes are TRBV5-1 and TRBJ2-5; 9 bases align to TRBD2. CDR1 and CDR2 from the germline V gene are SGHRS and YFSETQ. After removal of 5 bases from V and 5 bases from J, the junction contained 7 bases not matched to a gene. The CDR3 totals 14 residues. CDR3 sequence (DNA): TGCGCCAGCAGTGTTAGCGGGAGTTGGGAGACCCAGTACTTC. Protein sequence: CASSVSGSWETQYF.

A remark on this clone: The junction and the germline gene differ at one end; a read error may be behind it. The gene calls are TRBV7-7 and TRBJ1-4; a possible D gene is TRBD1 (5 bases). The CDR3 spans 16 residues. In germline, CDR1 is SSHAT, CDR2 FNYEAQ (reference sequence). This chain's CDR3 is CASSPAFVGQREKLFF. CDR3 nucleotide sequence: TGTGCTAGCAGCCCTGCTTTTGTAGGACAAAGAGAAAAACTGTTTTTT. The full variable domain, in which reference TRBV7-7 and TRBJ1-4 provide the parts outside the CDR3, is GAGVSQSPRYKVTKRGQDVTLRCDPISSHATLYWYQQALGQGPEFLTYFNYEAQPDKSGLPSDRFSAERPEGSISTLTIQRTEQRDSAMYRCASSPAFVGQREKLFFGSGTQLSVL.

The chain joins TRBV11-2 to TRBJ2-5, with D possibly matching TRBD2 (6 bases). CDR3 length: 13 residues. Germline CDR1 is SGHAT and CDR2 is FQNNGV. Trimming took 5 bases from V and 5 from J, leaving 12 bases between them. The CDR3 is CASSVQGGETQYF. The CDR3 bases are TGTGCCAGCAGCGTCCAGGGAGGTGAGACCCAGTACTTC.

This chain uses TRBV11-2 with TRBJ1-6; 8 nucleotides match TRBD1. The CDR3 is 15 residues long. Germline-derived CDR1 and CDR2 are SGHAT and FQNNGV. Trimming at V came to 2 bases and at J to 8 bases, leaving 5 bases not matched to a gene. CDR3 sequence reads: CASSLRDRNHSPLHF. CDR3 nucleotide sequence: TGTGCCAGCAGCTTACGGGACAGGAATCATTCACCCCTCCACTTT.

The chain combines TRBV7-2 with TRBJ2-3; D unresolved. V was pared by 5 bases and J by 4 bases, with 13 bases between. There are 14 residues in the CDR3. CDR1 and CDR2 (germline): SGHTA, FQGNSA. CDR3 nucleotide sequence: TGTGCCAGCAGCAAGCAGGTTGGCTCAGATACGCAGTATTTT. This translates into CASSKQVGSDTQYF.